This T cell receptor beta chain appears in the sequencing data of a study of CD8+ T cells in alopecia areata. Study background: Administration of oral tofacitinib to treated patients was at 5 to 10 mg twice daily. Whole-study findings and limits: Scalp clonality and expanded CD8+ clones among the top 100 showed significant decreases with tofacitinib. When scalp samples are sequenced, resident alphabeta T cells of normal skin are also captured.

cDNA serving as the sequencing template came from extracted, reverse transcribed RNA. Assay used: immunoSEQ multiplex PCR; TCRdb lists only in-frame clones, some missing. The sample includes roughly 100,000 clones, approximately 90% seen only once; the top ten take around 10%. Sample treatment: oral pan-JAK inhibitor, 5-10 mg twice daily. The sorting of PBMCs gave CD4+ and CD8+ T cells. Concerning this clone itself: The antigen is undetermined.

The germline gives CDR1 SGHAT, CDR2 FQNNGV. Trimming shortened V by 2 bases and J by 1 base, and 8 bases separated the two germline ends. The CDR3 has 15 residues. The V gene is TRBV11-2, the J gene TRBJ2-2, with no clear D. The clonotype comes from a human donor with alopecia areata. The sequencing used CD8+ T cells sorted from blood, collected between weeks 30 and 35, from a patient treated with tofacitinib. The CDR3 bases are TGTGCCAGCAGCTTACTAACTGAGAACACCGGGGAGCTGTTTTTT. It yields the protein CASSLLTENTGELFF.